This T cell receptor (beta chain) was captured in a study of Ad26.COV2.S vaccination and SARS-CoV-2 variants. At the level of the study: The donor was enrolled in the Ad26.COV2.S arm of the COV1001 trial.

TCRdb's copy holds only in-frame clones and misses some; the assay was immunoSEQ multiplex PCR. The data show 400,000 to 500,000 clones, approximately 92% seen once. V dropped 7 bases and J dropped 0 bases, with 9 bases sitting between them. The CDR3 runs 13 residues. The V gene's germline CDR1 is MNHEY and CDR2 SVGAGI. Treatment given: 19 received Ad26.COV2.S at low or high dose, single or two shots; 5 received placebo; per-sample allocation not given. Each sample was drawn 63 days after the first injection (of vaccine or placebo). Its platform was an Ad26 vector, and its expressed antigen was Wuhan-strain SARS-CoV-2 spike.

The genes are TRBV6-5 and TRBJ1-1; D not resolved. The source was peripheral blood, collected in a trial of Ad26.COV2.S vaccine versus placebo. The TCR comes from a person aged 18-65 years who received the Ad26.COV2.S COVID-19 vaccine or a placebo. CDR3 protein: CASKWLMNTEAFF. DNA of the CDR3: TGTGCCAGCAAGTGGCTTATGAACACTGAAGCTTTCTTT.